This T cell receptor delta chain was found in a study of gamma-delta T cells after stem cell transplantation. The table lists this clone with a few counts. This may be a read error: a much more frequent sequence differs by one nucleotide. Germline loops: CDR1 GEAIGNYY, CDR2 EKD. J lost 3 bases, V lost 3 bases, and 17 bases had no gene match. The CDR3 is 18 residues long. TCRdb reprocessed the RT-PCR reads using CATT. The top ten hold about three fifths of the sample, which has approximately 1,300 delta-chain clones, under 8.5% seen once. The chain uses TRDV2 and TRDJ1; 8 bases are shared with TRDD3. The TCR originated in a human donor. It is not recorded whose cells these are; they may come from a transplant donor. Specimen: gamma-delta T cells. The CDR3 protein is CACDPVDWGPRTPDKLIF. Written as DNA, the CDR3 is TGTGCCTGTGACCCTGTGGACTGGGGGCCCCGGACCCCCGATAAACTCATCTTT.